These 5 T cell receptor beta chains came from one sample sequenced in a study of beta chain features in type 1 diabetes. The whole isolated RNA underwent reverse transcription, so sequencing captured expressed TCRB transcripts. The protocol was immunoSEQ multiplex PCR, while the TCRdb copy is restricted to in-frame clones and leaves out a portion. The profile covers 150,000 to 180,000 clones, with 7.5% to 10% appearing a single time and 0.55% to 0.65% taken by the ten largest. Material for sequencing was central memory CD4+ T cells from blood. The receptors originated from a man younger than 35 in good health.

The V call is TRBV7-3, the J call TRBJ1-6, with a possible D match to TRBD1 (5 bases). The CDR3 has 14 residues. V gave up 4 bases and J gave up 8 bases, with 12 bases separating them. Per germline, CDR1 SGHTA and CDR2 FQGTGA. The chain's CDR3 is CASSSGQGHSPLHF. The CDR3 nucleotides are TGTGCCAGCAGCTCTGGACAAGGGCATTCACCCCTCCACTTT.

J is TRBJ1-6 and V is TRBV6-5; tentative D call: TRBD1 (5 bases). The CDR3 length is 15 residues. Germline V gene sequence: CDR1 MNHEY, CDR2 SVGAGI. The ends were cut back, 7 bases at V and 6 bases at J, with 16 bases in the middle. CDR3 loop: CASTYSGHPNSPLHF. The CDR3 DNA sequence: TGTGCCAGCACCTACTCAGGACATCCTAATTCACCCCTCCACTTT.

A remark on this clone: In the same sample, other DNA sequences code for this CDR3. This sequence joins TRBV7-9 and TRBJ1-5; D is unresolved. In germline, CDR1 is SEHNR, CDR2 FQNEAQ (reference sequence). Trimming removed 5 bases at V and 0 bases at J, with 8 bases between. This CDR3 is 14 amino acids long. This CDR3 is CASSHRGSNQPQHF. The CDR3 coding sequence is TGTGCCAGCAGCCACCGAGGTAGCAATCAGCCCCAGCATTTT.

This clone was observed a handful of times. V gene TRBV11-2 combines with J gene TRBJ1-5; no reliable D call. CDR3 size: 13 residues. V was trimmed by 5 bases and J by 5 bases, leaving 10 bases between them. CDR1 and CDR2 (germline): SGHAT, FQNNGV. The CDR3 nucleotides read TGTGCCAGCAGCCCTAACAGAGATCAGCCCCAGCATTTT. Amino acids: CASSPNRDQPQHF.

The gene calls are TRBV4-2 and TRBJ2-7; D remains unclear. The V end lost 5 bases, the J end lost 5 bases, and 10 bases lay between the germline ends. The CDR3 consists of 12 residues. Germline lookup yields CDR1 LGHNA and CDR2 YNFKEQ. CDR3: CASSLATDEQYF. CDR3 bases: TGTGCCAGCAGCTTAGCTACCGACGAGCAGTACTTC.